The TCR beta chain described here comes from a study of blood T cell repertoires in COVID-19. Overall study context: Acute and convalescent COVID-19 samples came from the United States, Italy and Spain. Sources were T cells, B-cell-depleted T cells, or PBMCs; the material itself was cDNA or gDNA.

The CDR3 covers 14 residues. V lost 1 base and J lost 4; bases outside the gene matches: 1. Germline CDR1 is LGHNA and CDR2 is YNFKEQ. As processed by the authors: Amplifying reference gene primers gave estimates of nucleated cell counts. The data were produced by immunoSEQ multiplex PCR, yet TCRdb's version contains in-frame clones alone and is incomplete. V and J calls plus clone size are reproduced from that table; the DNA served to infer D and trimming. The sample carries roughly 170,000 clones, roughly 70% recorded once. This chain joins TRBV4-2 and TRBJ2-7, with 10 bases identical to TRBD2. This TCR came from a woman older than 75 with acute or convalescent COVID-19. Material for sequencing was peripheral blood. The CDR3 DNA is TGTGCCAGCAGCCAAGCTAGCGGGAGTTACGAGCAGTACTTC. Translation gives CASSQASGSYEQYF.